This TCR beta chain emerged from a study of blood T cell repertoires in COVID-19. The wider study: The United States, Italy and Spain provided the acute and convalescent COVID-19 samples.

From germline, CDR1 is SGHRS and CDR2 YFSETQ. The CDR3 runs 14 residues. V was pared by 4 bases and J by 6 bases, with 14 bases between. Original data processing: Amplification with reference gene primers provided the estimates of nucleated cell counts. Produced via immunoSEQ multiplex PCR; TCRdb's table is partial and in-frame only. That table gives V, J and clone size, and the DNA gave D and trimming. The table has about 200,000 clones, 75% to 85% seen once. The V call is TRBV5-1, the J call TRBJ2-1, with D possibly TRBD2 on 7 matching bases. The source material was peripheral blood. The TCR comes from a human donor in a cohort sampled during active COVID-19. CDR3 in DNA: TGCGCCAGCAGCCGGGGGGCAGGGGTCAATGAGCAGTTCTTC. This sequence encodes CASSRGAGVNEQFF.